This note documents a single T cell receptor (beta chain) sequence. The sample comes from a study of T cells in Graves' hyperthyroidism and ophthalmopathy. Thyroid ultrasound, orbital computed tomography, clinical symptoms, and serum thyroxine and TRAb underpinned diagnoses. The CDR3 regions of TCR beta were amplified from RNA transcripts. HTBI primers were the set used in a first-round RT-PCR of the TCR CDR3. TCRdb used MiXCR to reprocess the multiplex PCR reads, holding one entry per CDR3 protein. Here the sample spans about 480,000 distinct CDR3 sequences, around a fifth being singletons. The germline V gene encodes CDR1 SGHTA and CDR2 FQGNSA. This CDR3 has 15 residues. Trimming left V 0 bases short and J 2 bases short, with 10 bases between.

The chain uses TRBV7-2 and TRBJ1-1, with D unclear. The receptor was derived from a woman in her seventies with Graves' ophthalmopathy. Sequenced input: blood. The CDR3: CTSSLAVRPNTEAFF. The CDR3 DNA follows: TGTACCAGCAGCTTAGCGGTCCGACCTAACACTGAAGCTTTCTTT.